The entry below describes one T cell receptor (beta chain). Its antigen remains unidentified. Healthy Caucasians from Russia aged about 6 to 95 served as donors. The CDR3 length is 19 residues. Per the germline V gene, CDR1 is LGHNA and CDR2 is YNFKEQ. Between the trimmed V and J ends, which lost 1 base and 7 bases, there was a span of 23 bases. Sample-barcoded 5' priming and a J-beta primer mix drove a second PCR of about 7 to 11 cycles. TCRdb redid the calling of the 5' RACE reads with MiXCR, one entry per CDR3 protein. The profile shows around 750,000 distinct CDR3 sequences, about 53% of them singletons. These data originate in a study of blood T cells in healthy people across ages. Points from the study as a whole: Greater diversity and more naive CD4+ cells were seen in long-lived donors than in aged donors.

Sequenced input: blood. The rearrangement uses TRBV4-2 and TRBJ1-6; D perhaps matches TRBD1 (6 bases). This TCR derives from a man older than 75 in good health. As DNA, the CDR3 is TGTGCCAGCAGCCAAGTGGGGGGGGCAACCGGGACGGGAAATTCACCCCTCCACTTT. Residues: CASSQVGGATGTGNSPLHF.